This TCR beta chain was identified in a study of blood T cell repertoires in COVID-19 (dated by TCRdb to the early 2020s). Describing the broader study: Samples covering the acute and convalescent phases of COVID-19 were provided by collaborators in the United States, Italy and Spain. The material from the prospective study consisted of cDNA or gDNA derived from T cells, B-cell-depleted T cells, or PBMCs. Deeply sampled blood TCRbeta repertoires from subjects exposed to, actively infected with, or recovered from COVID-19 were included in the dataset. The repertoires were released in a freely available public database meant as a resource for research on the immune response to SARS-CoV-2. The samples were drawn from two sources: the first 160 participants of the ongoing ImmuneRACE study, and 1,254 subjects contributed by 6 global collaborators. The sample metadata nearly always contained a de-identified subject ID, COVID-19 status, age in years and sex. Where available, HLA class I and class II types were taken from metadata supplied by the sample provider and were not determined by assay-based typing. What the authors observed across the whole study: The amount of clinical and demographic metadata varied by source and participant and was provided uncurated.

Concerning this clone itself: Its cognate antigen has yet to be identified. Base qualities are not recorded, but no much larger clone differs from it by a single base.

TCRbeta CDR3 regions were amplified from genomic DNA using the immunoSEQ Assay, a bias-controlled multiplex PCR. Concerning the study's data processing: Nucleated cell counts per sample were estimated from amplification of reference gene primers within the assay. Sequence reads were collapsed and filtered to measure the absolute abundance of every unique TCRbeta CDR3 rearrangement. For each sample, productive Simpson clonality was calculated as the square root of Simpson's diversity index over productive rearrangements. This immuneACCESS table, as held by TCRdb, lists in-frame sequences with V and J called but not all clones. Of the missing ones, under half trace to an unresolved V gene in checked studies; the others have no known cause. The V and J calls and clone size were taken over from that table, and D and trimming were inferred from the DNA. This sample is represented by hundreds of thousands of clones; about 87% of them were singletons. About 6.3% of the sample is held by the ten biggest clonotypes.

CDR1 and CDR2 are read off the germline V gene (reference sequence) as SGHNT and YYREEE. Including the terminal cysteine and phenylalanine, the CDR3 comprises 15 residues. CDR3 DNA only is kept here, 45 bases in frame from base 1. V trim: 2 bases; J trim: 8 bases; unmatched bases: 5. At one collaborating source in Seattle, patients were enrolled during active infection and were followed longitudinally through the course of disease. Whole blood was collected in K2EDTA tubes by collaborating institutions according to the institutions' own protocols. Collaborator samples were shipped for TCRbeta analysis as frozen whole blood, isolated PBMCs, or DNA extracted from either sample type.

The V and J segments used are TRBV5-4 and TRBJ2-1, and 12 junction bases match TRBD2. The TCR comes from a woman in her fifties or sixties with COVID-19, enrolled during active disease. Sequenced material: peripheral blood. This receptor has the CDR3 CASSLGLAGRYEQFF. The nucleotide sequence reads as follows: TGTGCCAGCAGCTTAGGACTAGCGGGAAGGTATGAGCAGTTCTTC. Reference TRBV5-4 and TRBJ2-1 genes cover what lies past the CDR3, so the full variable domain is ETGVTQSPTHLIKTRGQQVTLRCSSQSGHNTVSWYQQALGQGPQFIFQYYREEENGRGNFPPRFSGLQFPNYSSELNVNALELDDSALYLCASSLGLAGRYEQFFGPGTRLTVL.